The count of the clone carrying this T cell receptor (beta chain) is one. As yet, its antigen is unknown. Treatment in this sample: approximately nine-day PBMC culture with coronavirus spike peptide pools or control peptides (ViraFEST assay). These data come from a study of vaccination and CD4 T cells after COVID-19. Study as a whole: The cells in question were stimulated using overlapping spike peptides derived from SARS-CoV-2, HCoV-NL63, HCoV-OC43 and HCoV-229E.

Germline V lookup: CDR1 SGHNT, CDR2 YENEEA. Deletions cut 1 base from V and 1 base from J, with 10 bases between. The CDR3 spans 15 residues. The Oncomine TCR Beta short-read assay sequenced DNA from cultured CD4+ T cells. TCRdb recomputed calls from the PCR reads with MiXCR, one row per CDR3 protein. The table has 28,000 or so distinct CDR3 sequences, around 65% seen once. This clonotype originated in a human donor who had recovered from COVID-19. The chain links TRBV11-3 to TRBJ1-1, with D possibly being TRBD1 (5 bases). Sequenced: CD4+ T cells from blood, cultured in vitro. CDR3 protein: CASSLGGVSNTEAFF. CDR3 bases: TGTGCCAGCAGCTTAGGGGGGGTGTCGAACACTGAAGCTTTCTTT.